Each of the 2 T cell receptor beta chains below was sequenced from the same sample in a study of T cells in Graves' hyperthyroidism and ophthalmopathy. The source material, RNA transcripts, was used to amplify TCR beta CDR3 regions. An initial round of RT-PCR targeting the TCR CDR3 relied on the HTBI primer set. TCRdb re-called the multiplex PCR reads with MiXCR, one entry per CDR3 protein. The data hold hundreds of thousands of distinct CDR3 sequences, with around 19% observed a single time. Sequenced input: blood. All receptors derive from a woman in her forties or fifties with Graves' hyperthyroidism that later progressed to Graves' ophthalmopathy.

This clonotype was counted a few times. Since no conserved phenylalanine or tryptophan closes the CDR3, a read error is the likely cause. This chain links TRBV15 with TRBJ1-5; D may be TRBD1 (6 bases). V lost 5 bases and J 0 bases, leaving 11 bases between the germline ends. The length of the CDR3 is 15 residues. Germline V gives CDR1 LNHNV, CDR2 YYDKDF (reference sequence). The CDR3 spells CATSPRDNSNQPQHS. The CDR3 DNA sequence: TGTGCCACCAGCCCAAGGGACAATAGCAATCAGCCCCAGCATTCT.

V usage is TRBV6-2 or TRBV6-3 and J usage is TRBJ1-6, with a tentative D call TRBD1 (5 bases). The CDR3 extends over 16 amino acids. Trimming removed 7 bases from V and 0 bases from J, with 13 bases in between. The germline CDR1 and CDR2 sequences are MNHEY and SVGEGT. CDR3 nucleotide sequence: TGTGCCAGCACCCGGGGGGGTAGCTCCTATAATTCACCCCTCCACTTT. Translating it yields CASTRGGSSYNSPLHF.